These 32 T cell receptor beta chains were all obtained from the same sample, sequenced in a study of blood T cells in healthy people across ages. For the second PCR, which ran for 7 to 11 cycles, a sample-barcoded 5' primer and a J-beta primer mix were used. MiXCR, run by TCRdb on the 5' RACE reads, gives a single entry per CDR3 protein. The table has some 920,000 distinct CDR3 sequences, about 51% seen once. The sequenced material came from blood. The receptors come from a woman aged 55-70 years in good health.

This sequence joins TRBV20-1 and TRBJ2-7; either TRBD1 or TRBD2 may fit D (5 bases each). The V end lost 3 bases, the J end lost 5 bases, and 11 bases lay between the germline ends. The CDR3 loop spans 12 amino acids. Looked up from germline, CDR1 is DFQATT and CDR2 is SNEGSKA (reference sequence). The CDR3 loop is CSASPGRHEQYF. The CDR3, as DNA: TGCAGTGCTAGTCCGGGACGGCACGAGCAGTACTTC.

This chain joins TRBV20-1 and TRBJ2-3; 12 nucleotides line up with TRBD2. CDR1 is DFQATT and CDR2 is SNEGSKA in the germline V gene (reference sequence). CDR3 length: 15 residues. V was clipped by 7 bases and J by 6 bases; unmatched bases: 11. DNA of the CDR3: TGCAGTGGTGAGGGACTAGCGGGCCGTGCGGATACGCAGTATTTT. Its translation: CSGEGLAGRADTQYF.

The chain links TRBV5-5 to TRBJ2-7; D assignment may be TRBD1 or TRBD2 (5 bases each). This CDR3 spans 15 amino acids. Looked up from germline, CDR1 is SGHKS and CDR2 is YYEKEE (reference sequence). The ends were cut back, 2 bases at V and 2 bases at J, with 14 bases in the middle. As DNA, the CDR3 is TGTGCCAGCAGCTTTCGTCTGGGGACCACCTACGAGCAGTACTTC. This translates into CASSFRLGTTYEQYF.

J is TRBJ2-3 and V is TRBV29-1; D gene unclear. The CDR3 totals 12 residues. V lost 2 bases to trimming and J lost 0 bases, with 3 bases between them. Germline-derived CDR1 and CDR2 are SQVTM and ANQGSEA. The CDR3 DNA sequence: TGCAGCGTTGAACATAGCACAGATACGCAGTATTTT. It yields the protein CSVEHSTDTQYF.

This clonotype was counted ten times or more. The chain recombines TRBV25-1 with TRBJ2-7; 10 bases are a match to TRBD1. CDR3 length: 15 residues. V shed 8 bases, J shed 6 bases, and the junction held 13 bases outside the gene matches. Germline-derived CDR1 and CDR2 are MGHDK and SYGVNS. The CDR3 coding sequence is TGTGCCAGCGTCCCCGGGACAGGGGACGTCATCGAGCAGTACTTC. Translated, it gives CASVPGTGDVIEQYF.

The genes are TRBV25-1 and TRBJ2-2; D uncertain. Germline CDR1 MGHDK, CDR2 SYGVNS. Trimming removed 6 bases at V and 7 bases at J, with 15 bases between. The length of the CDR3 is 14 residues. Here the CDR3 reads CASRTPVAGGELFF. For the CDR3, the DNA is TGTGCCAGCAGGACACCGGTTGCTGGCGGGGAGCTGTTTTTT. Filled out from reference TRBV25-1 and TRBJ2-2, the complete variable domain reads EADIYQTPRYLVIGTGKKITLECSQTMGHDKMYWYQQDPGMELHLIHYSYGVNSTEKGDLSSESTVSRIRTEHFPLTLESARPSHTSQYLCASRTPVAGGELFFGEGSRLTVL.

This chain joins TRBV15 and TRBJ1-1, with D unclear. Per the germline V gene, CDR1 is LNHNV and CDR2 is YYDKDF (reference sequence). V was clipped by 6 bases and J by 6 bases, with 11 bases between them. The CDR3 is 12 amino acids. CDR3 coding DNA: TGTGCCACCAGAAGGTTCGGGGCTGAAGCTTTCTTT. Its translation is CATRRFGAEAFF.

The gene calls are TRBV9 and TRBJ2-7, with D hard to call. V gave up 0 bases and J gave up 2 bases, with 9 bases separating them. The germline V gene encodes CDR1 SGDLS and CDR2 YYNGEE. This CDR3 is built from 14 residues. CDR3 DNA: TGTGCCAGCAGCGTAGACTCAATACCCTACGAGCAGTACTTC. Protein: CASSVDSIPYEQYF.

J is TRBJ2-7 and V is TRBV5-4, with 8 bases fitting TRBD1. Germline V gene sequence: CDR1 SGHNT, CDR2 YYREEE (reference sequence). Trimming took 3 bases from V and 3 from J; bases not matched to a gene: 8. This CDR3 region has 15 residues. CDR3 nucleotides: TGTGCCAGCAGCTCACGGACAGGGACAGGCTACGAGCAGTACTTC. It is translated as CASSSRTGTGYEQYF.

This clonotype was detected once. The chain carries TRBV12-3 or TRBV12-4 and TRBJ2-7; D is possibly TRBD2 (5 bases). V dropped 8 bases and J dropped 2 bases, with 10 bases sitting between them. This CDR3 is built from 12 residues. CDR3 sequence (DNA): TGTGCCAGCGCGGGCATCCCCTACGAGCAGTACTTC. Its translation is CASAGIPYEQYF.

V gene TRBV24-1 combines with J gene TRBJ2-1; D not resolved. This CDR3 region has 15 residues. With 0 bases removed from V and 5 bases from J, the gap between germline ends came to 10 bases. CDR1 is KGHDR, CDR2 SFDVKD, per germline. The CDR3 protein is CATSDLQLGNNEQFF. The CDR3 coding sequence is TGTGCCACCAGTGATTTGCAACTGGGAAACAATGAGCAGTTCTTC.

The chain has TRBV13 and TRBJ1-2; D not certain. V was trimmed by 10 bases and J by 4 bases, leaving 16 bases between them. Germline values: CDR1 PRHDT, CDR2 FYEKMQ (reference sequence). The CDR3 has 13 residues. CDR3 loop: CATAPRSTYGYTF. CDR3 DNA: TGTGCCACAGCGCCAAGGTCCACCTATGGCTACACCTTC. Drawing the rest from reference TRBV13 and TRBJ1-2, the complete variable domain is AAGVIQSPRHLIKEKRETATLKCYPIPRHDTVYWYQQGPGQDPQFLISFYEKMQSDKGSIPDRFSAQQFSDYHSELNMSSLELGDSALYFCATAPRSTYGYTFGSGTRLTVV.

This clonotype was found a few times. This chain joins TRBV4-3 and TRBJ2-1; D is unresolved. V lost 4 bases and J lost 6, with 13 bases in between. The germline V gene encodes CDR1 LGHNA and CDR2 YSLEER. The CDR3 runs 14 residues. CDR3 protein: CASSLGGLANEQFF. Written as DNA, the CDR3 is TGCGCCAGCAGCCTAGGTGGATTGGCCAATGAGCAGTTCTTC.

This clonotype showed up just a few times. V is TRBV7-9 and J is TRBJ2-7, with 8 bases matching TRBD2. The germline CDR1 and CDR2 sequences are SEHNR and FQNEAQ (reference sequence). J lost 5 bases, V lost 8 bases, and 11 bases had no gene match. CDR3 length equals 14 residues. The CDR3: CASSPIGGVHEQYF. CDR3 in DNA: TGTGCCAGCTCCCCTATCGGGGGGGTCCACGAGCAGTACTTC. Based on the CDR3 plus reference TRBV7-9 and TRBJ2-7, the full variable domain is DTGVSQNPRHKITKRGQNVTFRCDPISEHNRLYWYRQTLGQGPEFLTYFQNEAQLEKSRLLSDRFSAERPKGSFSTLEIQRTEQGDSAMYLCASSPIGGVHEQYFGPGTRLTVT.

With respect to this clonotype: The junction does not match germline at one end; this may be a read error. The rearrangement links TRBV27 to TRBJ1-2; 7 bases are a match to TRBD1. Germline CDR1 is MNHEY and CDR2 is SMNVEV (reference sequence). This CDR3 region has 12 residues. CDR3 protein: CASRGTAYGCTF. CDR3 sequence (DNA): TGTGCCAGCCGAGGGACAGCCTATGGCTGCACCTTC.

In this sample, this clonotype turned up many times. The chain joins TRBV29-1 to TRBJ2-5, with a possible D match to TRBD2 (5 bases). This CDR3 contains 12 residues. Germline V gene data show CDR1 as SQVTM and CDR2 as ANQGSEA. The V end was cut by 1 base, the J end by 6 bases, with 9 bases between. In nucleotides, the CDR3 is TGCAGCGTTGAAGCGGGGTTAAAGACCCAGTACTTC. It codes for CSVEAGLKTQYF.

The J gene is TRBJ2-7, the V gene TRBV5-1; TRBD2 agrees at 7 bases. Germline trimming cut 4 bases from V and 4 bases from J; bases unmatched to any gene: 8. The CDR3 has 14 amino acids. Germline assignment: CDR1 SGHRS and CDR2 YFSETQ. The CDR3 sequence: CASSLNAGVYEQYF. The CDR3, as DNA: TGCGCCAGCAGCCTAAACGCGGGGGTTTACGAGCAGTACTTC. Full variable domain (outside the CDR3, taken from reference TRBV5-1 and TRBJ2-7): KAGVTQTPRYLIKTRGQQVTLSCSPISGHRSVSWYQQTPGQGLQFLFEYFSETQRNKGNFPGRFSGRQFSNSRSEMNVSTLELGDSALYLCASSLNAGVYEQYFGPGTRLTVT.

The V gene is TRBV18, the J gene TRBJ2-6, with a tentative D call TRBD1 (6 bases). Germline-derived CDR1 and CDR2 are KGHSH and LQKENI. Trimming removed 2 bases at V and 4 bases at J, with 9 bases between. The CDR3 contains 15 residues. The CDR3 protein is CASSPSGVGANVLTF. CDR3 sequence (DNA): TGTGCCAGCTCACCATCAGGGGTCGGGGCCAACGTCCTGACTTTC.

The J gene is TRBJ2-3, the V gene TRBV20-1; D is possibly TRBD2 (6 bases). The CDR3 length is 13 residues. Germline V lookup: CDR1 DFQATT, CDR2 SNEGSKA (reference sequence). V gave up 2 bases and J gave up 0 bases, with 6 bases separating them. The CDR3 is CSARTSSTDTQYF. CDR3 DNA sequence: TGCAGTGCTAGAACTAGCAGCACAGATACGCAGTATTTT.

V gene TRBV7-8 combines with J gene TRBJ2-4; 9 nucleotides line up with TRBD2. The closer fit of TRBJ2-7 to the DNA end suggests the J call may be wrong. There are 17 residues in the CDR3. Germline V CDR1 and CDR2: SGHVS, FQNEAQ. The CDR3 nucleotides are TGTGCCAGCAGCTTACGTAGCCCGGGACTAGCACCCTACGAGCAGTACTTC. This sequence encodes CASSLRSPGLAPYEQYF.

CDR3 sequence: CASSFGVFTDTQYF. In DNA form, the CDR3 reads TGTGCCAGCAGCTTTGGGGTTTTCACAGATACGCAGTATTTT. The rearrangement links TRBV11-2 to TRBJ2-3; D is undetermined. Germline lookup yields CDR1 SGHAT and CDR2 FQNNGV. This CDR3 spans 14 amino acids. V was pared by 3 bases and J by 2 bases, with 9 bases between.

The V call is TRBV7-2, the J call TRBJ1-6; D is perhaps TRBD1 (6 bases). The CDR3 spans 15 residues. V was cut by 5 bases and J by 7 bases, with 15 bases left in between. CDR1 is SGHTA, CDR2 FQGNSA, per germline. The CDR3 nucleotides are TGTGCCAGCAGCCTCCTCATGGGGGCGAATTCACCCCTCCACTTT. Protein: CASSLLMGANSPLHF.

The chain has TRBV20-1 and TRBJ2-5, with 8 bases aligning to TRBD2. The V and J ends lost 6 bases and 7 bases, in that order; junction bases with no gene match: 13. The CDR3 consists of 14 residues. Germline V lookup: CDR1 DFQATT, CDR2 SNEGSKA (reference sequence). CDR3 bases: TGCAGTGCCCCCAGCGGGACTAGTGGCTGGACCCAGTACTTC. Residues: CSAPSGTSGWTQYF.

The DNA for the CDR3 is TGTGCCAGCAGGGTCCACTATGGGTCCTATAATTCACCCCTCCACTTT. Amino acid sequence: CASRVHYGSYNSPLHF. V and J are TRBV2 and TRBJ1-6; no reliable D call. The V end lost 6 bases, the J end lost 1 base, and 13 bases lay between the germline ends. The CDR3 has 16 residues. Germline V gene data show CDR1 as SNHLY and CDR2 as FYNNEI. The whole variable domain, remainder taken from reference TRBV2 and TRBJ1-6, is EPEVTQTPSHQVTQMGQEVILRCVPISNHLYFYWYRQILGQKVEFLVSFYNNEISEKSEIFDDQFSVERPDGSNFTLKIRSTKLEDSAMYFCASRVHYGSYNSPLHFGNGTRLTVT.

The CDR3 here is CAWSPDRVANEKLFF. The DNA for the CDR3 is TGTGCCTGGAGCCCAGACAGGGTGGCTAATGAAAAACTGTTTTTT. The chain recombines TRBV30 with TRBJ1-4, with 7 bases matching TRBD1. This CDR3 region has 15 residues. Germline trimming cut 3 bases from V and 3 bases from J; bases unmatched to any gene: 7. CDR1 is GTSNPN, CDR2 SVGIG, per germline (reference sequence).

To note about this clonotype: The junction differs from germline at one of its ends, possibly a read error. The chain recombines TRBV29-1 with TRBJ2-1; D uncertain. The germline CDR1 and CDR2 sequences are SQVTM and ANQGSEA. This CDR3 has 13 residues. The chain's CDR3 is CSVAPSSHNEQFF. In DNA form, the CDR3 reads TGCAGCGTTGCACCCTCCTCCCACAATGAGCAGTTCTTC.

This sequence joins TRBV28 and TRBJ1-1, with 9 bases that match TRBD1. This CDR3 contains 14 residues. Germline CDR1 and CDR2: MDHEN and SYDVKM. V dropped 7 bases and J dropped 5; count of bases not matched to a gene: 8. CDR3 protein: CASKTGTGKTEAFF. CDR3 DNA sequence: TGTGCCAGCAAAACCGGGACAGGGAAGACTGAAGCTTTCTTT.

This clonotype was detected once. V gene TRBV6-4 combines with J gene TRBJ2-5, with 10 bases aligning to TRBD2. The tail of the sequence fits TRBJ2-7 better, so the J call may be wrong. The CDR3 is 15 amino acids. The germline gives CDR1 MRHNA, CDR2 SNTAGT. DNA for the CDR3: TGTGCCAGCAGTGTGGGAGCGGGAGGGGTCTACGAGCAGTACTTC. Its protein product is CASSVGAGGVYEQYF.

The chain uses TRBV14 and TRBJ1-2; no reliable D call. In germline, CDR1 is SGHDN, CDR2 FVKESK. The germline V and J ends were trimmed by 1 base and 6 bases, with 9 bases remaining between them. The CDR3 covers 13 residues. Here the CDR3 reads CASSQAGFDGYTF. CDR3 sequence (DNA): TGTGCCAGCAGCCAAGCGGGGTTTGATGGCTACACCTTC.

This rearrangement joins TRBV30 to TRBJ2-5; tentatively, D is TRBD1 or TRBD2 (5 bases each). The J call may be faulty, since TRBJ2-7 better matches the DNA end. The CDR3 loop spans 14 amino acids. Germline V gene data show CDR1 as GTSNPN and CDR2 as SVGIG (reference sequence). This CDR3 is CAWSWGLGPYEQYF. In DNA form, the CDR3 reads TGTGCCTGGAGTTGGGGGTTAGGACCTTACGAGCAGTACTTC.

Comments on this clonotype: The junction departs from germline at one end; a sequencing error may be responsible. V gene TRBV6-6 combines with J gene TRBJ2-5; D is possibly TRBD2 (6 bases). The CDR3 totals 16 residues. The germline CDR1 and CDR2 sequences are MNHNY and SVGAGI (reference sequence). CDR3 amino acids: CANSYDRRLVDETQYF. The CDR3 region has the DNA TGTGCCAACAGTTATGATCGGAGACTAGTTGATGAGACCCAGTACTTC.

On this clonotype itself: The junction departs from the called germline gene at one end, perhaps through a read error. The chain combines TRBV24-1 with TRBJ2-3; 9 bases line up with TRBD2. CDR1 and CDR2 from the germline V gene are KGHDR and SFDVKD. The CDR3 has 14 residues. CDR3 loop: CVTSELAGADTQYF. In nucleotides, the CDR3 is TGTGTCACCAGTGAGTTAGCGGGAGCGGATACGCAGTATTTT.